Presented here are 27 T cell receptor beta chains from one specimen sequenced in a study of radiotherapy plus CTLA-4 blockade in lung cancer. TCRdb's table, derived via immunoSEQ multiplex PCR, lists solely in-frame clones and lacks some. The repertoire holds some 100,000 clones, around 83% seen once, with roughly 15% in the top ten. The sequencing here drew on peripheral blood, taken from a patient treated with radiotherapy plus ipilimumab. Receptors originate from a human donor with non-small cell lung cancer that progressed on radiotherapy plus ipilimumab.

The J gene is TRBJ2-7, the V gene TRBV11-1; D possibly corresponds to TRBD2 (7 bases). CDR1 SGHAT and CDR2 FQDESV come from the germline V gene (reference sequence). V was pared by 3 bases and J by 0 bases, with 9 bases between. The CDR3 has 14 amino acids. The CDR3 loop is CASSFGGASYEQYF. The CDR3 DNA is TGTGCCAGCAGCTTTGGGGGGGCCTCCTACGAGCAGTACTTC.

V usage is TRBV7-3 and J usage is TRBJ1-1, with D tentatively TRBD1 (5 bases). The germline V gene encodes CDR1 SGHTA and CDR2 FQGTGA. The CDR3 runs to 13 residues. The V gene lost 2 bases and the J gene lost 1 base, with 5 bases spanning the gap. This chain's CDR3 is CASSLGTNTEAFF. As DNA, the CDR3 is TGTGCCAGCAGCTTAGGGACGAACACTGAAGCTTTCTTT.

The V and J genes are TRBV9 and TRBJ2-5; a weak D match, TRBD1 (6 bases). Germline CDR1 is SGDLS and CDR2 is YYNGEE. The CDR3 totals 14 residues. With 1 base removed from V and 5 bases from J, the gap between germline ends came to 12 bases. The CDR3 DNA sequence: TGTGCCAGCAGCGTAAGGGGGTTTGACGAGACCCAGTACTTC. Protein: CASSVRGFDETQYF.

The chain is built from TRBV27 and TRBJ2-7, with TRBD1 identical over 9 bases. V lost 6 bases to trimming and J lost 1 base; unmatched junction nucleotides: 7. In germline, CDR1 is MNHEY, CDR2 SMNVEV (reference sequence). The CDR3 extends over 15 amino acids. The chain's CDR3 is CASRHGTGMSYEQYF. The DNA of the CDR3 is TGTGCCAGCAGGCACGGGACAGGGATGTCCTACGAGCAGTACTTC.

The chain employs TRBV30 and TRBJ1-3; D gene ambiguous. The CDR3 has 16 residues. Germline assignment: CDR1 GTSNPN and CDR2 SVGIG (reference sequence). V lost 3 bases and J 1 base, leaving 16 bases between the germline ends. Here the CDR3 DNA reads TGTGCCTGGAGCCCAACCCCGAGGGCTTCTGGAAACACCATATATTTT. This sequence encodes CAWSPTPRASGNTIYF. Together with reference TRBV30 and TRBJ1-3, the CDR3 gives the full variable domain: SQTIHQWPATLVQPVGSPLSLECTVEGTSNPNLYWYRQAAGRGLQLLFYSVGIGQISSEVPQNLSASRPQDRQFILSSKKLLLSDSGFYLCAWSPTPRASGNTIYFGEGSWLTVV.

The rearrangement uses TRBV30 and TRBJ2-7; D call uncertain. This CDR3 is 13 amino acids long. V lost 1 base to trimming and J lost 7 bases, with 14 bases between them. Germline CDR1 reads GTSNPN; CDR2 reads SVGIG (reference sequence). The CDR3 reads CAWSEPDQSEQYF. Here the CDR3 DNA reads TGTGCCTGGAGTGAACCCGATCAATCGGAGCAGTACTTC.

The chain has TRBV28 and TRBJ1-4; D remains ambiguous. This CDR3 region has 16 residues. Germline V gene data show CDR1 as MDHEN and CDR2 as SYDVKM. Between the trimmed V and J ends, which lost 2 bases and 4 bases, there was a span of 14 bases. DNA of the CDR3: TGTGCCAGCAGTTTACTTCCCCAGGCGGGTAATGAAAAACTGTTTTTT. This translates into CASSLLPQAGNEKLFF. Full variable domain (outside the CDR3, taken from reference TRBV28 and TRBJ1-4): DVKVTQSSRYLVKRTGEKVFLECVQDMDHENMFWYRQDPGLGLRLIYFSYDVKMKEKGDIPEGYSVSREKKERFSLILESASTNQTSMYLCASSLLPQAGNEKLFFGSGTQLSVL.

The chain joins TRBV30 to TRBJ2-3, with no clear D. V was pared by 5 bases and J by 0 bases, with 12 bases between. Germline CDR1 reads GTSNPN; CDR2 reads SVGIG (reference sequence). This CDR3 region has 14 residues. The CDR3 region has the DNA TGTGCCTGGGAGTCGTCCTCTAGCACAGATACGCAGTATTTT. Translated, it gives CAWESSSSTDTQYF.

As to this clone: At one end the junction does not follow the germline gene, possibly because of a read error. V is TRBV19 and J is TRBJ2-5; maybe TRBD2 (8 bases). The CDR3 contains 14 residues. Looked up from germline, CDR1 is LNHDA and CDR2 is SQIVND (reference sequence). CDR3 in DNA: TGTGCCAGTAGTATAGGCGGGGGGACAGCGAACCCCCACTTC. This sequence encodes CASSIGGGTANPHF.

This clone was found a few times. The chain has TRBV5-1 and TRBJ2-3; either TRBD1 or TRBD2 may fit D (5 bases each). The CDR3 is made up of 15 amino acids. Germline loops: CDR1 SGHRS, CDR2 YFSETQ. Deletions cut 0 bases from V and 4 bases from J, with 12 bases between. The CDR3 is CASSLGGIGSDTQYF. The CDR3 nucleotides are TGCGCCAGCAGCTTGGGGGGGATTGGCTCAGATACGCAGTATTTT. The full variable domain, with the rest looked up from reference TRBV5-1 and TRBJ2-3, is KAGVTQTPRYLIKTRGQQVTLSCSPISGHRSVSWYQQTPGQGLQFLFEYFSETQRNKGNFPGRFSGRQFSNSRSEMNVSTLELGDSALYLCASSLGGIGSDTQYFGPGTRLTVL.

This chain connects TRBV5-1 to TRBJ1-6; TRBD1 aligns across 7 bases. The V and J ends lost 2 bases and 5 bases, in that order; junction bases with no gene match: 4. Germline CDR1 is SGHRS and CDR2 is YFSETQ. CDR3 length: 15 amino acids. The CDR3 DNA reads TGCGCCAGCAGCTTCGGACAGGCTGATAATTCACCCCTCCACTTT. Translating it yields CASSFGQADNSPLHF.

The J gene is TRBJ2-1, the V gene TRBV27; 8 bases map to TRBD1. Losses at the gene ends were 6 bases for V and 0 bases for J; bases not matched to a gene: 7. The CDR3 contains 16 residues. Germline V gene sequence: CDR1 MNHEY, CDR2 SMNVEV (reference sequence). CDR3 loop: CASSLRGPSSYNEQFF. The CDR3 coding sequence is TGTGCCAGCAGCCTCAGGGGGCCCAGCTCCTACAATGAGCAGTTCTTC.

DNA of the CDR3: TGTGCCAGCAGCTACGCCGGGGGAAGTCAATACGAGCAGTACTTC. Protein: CASSYAGGSQYEQYF. The V gene is TRBV6-5, the J gene TRBJ2-7, with D perhaps TRBD2 (6 bases). CDR1 and CDR2 (germline): MNHEY, SVGAGI. The V end was cut by 6 bases, the J end by 4 bases, with 19 bases between. The CDR3 covers 15 residues.

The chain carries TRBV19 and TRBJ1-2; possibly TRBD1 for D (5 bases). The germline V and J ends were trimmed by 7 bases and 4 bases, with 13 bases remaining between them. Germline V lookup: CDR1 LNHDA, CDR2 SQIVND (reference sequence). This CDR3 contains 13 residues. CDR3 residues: CASTPAGTYGYTF. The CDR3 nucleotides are TGTGCCAGTACCCCAGCAGGGACCTATGGCTACACCTTC.

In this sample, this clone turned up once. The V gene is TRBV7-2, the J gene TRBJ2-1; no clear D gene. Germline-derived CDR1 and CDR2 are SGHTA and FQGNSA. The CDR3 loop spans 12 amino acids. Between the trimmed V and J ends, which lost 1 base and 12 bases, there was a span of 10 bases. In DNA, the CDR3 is TGTGCCAGCAGCTTAGTGCCGCCACCGCAGTTCTTC. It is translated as CASSLVPPPQFF.

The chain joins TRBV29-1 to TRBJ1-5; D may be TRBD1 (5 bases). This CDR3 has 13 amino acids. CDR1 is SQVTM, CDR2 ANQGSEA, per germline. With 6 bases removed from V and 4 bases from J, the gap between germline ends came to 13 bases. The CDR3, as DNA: TGCAGCGTATCGGGGCCGCAAAATCAGCCCCAGCATTTT. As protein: CSVSGPQNQPQHF. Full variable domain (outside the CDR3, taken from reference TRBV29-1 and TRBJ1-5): SAVISQKPSRDICQRGTSLTIQCQVDSQVTMMFWYRQQPGQSLTLIATANQGSEATYESGFVIDKFPISRPNLTFSTLTVSNMSPEDSSIYLCSVSGPQNQPQHFGDGTRLSIL.

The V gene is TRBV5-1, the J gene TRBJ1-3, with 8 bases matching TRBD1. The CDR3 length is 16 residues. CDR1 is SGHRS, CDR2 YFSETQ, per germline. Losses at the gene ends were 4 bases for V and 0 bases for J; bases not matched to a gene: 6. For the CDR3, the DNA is TGCGCCAGCAGCCCGGGACAGGCCCACTCTGGAAACACCATATATTTT. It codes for CASSPGQAHSGNTIYF.

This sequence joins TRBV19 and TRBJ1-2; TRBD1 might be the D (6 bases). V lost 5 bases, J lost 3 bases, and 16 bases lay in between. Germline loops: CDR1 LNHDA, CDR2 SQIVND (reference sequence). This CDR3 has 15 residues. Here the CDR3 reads CASSSNRANDYGYTF. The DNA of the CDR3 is TGTGCCAGTAGTTCAAACAGGGCTAATGACTATGGCTACACCTTC.

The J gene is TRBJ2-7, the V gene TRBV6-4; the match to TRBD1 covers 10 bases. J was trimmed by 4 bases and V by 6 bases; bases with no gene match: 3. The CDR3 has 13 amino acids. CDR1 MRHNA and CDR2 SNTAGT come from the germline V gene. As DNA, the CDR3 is TGTGCCAGCAGCCGGGACAGGGGTTACGAGCAGTACTTC. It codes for CASSRDRGYEQYF.

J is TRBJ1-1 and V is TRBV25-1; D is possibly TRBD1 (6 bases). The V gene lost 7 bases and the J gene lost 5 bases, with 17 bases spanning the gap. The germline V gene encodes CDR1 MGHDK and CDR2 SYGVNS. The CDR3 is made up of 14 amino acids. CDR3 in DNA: TGTGCCAGCAAAAGTTGGGGGGCGCGGACTGAAGCTTTCTTT. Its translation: CASKSWGARTEAFF.

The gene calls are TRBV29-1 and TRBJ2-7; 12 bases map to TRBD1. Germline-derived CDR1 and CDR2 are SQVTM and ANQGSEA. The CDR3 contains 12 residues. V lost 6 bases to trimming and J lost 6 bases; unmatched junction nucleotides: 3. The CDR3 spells CSVGQGAGEQYF. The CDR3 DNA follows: TGCAGCGTGGGACAGGGGGCTGGCGAGCAGTACTTC.

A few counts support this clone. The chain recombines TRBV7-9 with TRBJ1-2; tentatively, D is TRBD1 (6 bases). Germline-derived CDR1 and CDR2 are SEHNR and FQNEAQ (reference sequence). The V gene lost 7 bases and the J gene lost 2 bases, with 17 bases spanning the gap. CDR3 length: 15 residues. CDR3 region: CASNLDSFINYGYTF. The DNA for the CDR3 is TGTGCCAGCAACCTGGACAGCTTTATAAACTATGGCTACACCTTC.

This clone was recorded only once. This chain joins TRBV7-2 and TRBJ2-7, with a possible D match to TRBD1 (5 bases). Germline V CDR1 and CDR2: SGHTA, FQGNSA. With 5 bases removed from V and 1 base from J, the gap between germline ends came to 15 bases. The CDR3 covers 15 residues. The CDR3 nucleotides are TGTGCCAGCAGCCAGCGTGGGGCGGCATCCTACGAGCAGTACTTC. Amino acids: CASSQRGAASYEQYF.

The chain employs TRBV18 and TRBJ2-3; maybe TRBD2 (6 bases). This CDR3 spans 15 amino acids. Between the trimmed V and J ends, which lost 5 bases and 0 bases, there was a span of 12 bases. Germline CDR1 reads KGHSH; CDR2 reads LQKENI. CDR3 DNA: TGTGCCAGCTCAGGGACTTCCACTAGCACAGATACGCAGTATTTT. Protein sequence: CASSGTSTSTDTQYF.

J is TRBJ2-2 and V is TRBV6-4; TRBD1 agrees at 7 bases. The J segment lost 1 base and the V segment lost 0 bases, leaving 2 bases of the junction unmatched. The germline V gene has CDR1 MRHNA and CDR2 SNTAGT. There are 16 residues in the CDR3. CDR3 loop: CASSDSGQLNTGELFF. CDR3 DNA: TGTGCCAGCAGTGACTCGGGACAGCTGAACACCGGGGAGCTGTTTTTT.

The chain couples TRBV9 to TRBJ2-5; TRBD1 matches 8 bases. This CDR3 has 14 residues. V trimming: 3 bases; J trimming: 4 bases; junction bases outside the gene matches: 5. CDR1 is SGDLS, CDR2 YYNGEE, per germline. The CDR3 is CASSDGQGLETQYF. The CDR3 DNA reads TGTGCCAGCAGCGACGGACAGGGTTTAGAGACCCAGTACTTC.

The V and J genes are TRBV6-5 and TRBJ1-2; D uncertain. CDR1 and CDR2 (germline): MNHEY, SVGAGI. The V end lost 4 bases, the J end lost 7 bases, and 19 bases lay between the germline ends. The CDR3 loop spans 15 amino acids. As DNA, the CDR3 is TGTGCCAGCAGTTCTCCGGGTGGGAGGGTCGCTGGCTACACCTTC. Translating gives CASSSPGGRVAGYTF.